This T cell receptor beta chain was identified in a study of CD8+ T cells in alopecia areata. Following RNA extraction, reverse transcription yielded cDNA that acted as the sequencing template. The table came from immunoSEQ multiplex PCR; TCRdb's copy has only in-frame clones and leaves some out. The sample includes about 110,000 clones, approximately 51% of them seen just once. This clone was seen a few times. Its antigen is not identified. The treatment denotes: oral pan-JAK inhibitor, 5-10 mg twice daily. Alopecia areata patients had lesional scalp punch biopsies and peripheral blood taken from them. Broader study findings: TCR sharing across patients was less clear than in mice, possibly HLA-related. Given one nonresponder, whether baseline CD8+ expansion relates to response remains uncertain.

Germline loops: CDR1 GTSNPN, CDR2 SVGIG (reference sequence). The V and J ends lost 7 bases and 5 bases, in that order; junction bases with no gene match: 4. The CDR3 runs to 11 residues. The chain couples TRBV30 to TRBJ2-5; TRBD1 aligns across 7 bases. This clonotype was sampled from a human donor with alopecia areata. The starting material was CD4+ T cells sorted from blood, obtained at week 24, from a patient treated with tofacitinib. The CDR3 DNA follows: TGTGCCTCTTACAGGGGTGAGACCCAGTACTTC. It codes for CASYRGETQYF. Using reference TRBV30 and TRBJ2-5 for the parts outside the CDR3, the full variable domain is SQTIHQWPATLVQPVGSPLSLECTVEGTSNPNLYWYRQAAGRGLQLLFYSVGIGQISSEVPQNLSASRPQDRQFILSSKKLLLSDSGFYLCASYRGETQYFGPGTRLLVL.